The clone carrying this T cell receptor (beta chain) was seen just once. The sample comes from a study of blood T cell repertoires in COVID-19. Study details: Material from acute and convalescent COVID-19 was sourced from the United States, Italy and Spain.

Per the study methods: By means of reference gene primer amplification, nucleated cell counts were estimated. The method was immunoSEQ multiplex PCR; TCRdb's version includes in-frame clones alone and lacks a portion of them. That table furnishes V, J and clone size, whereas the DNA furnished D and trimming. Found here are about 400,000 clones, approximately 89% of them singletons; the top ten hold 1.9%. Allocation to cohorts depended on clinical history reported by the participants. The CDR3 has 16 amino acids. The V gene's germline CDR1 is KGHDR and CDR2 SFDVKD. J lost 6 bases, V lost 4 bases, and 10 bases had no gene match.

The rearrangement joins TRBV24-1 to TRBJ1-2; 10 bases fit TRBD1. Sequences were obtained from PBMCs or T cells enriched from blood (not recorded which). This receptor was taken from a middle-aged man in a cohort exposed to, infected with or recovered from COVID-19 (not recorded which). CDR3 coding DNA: TGTGCCACCAGTGAACCTCTGGGACAGGGGAGTGATGGCTACACCTTC. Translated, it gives CATSEPLGQGSDGYTF.